The 31 T cell receptor beta chains below all came from one sample that was sequenced in a study of CD8+ T cells in alopecia areata. Extraction of RNA preceded its reverse transcription into cDNA, which served as the sequencing template. TCRdb's table, derived via immunoSEQ multiplex PCR, lists solely in-frame clones and lacks some. Of roughly 98,000 clones listed, around 55% are singletons. The treatment is: oral pan-JAK inhibitor, 5-10 mg twice daily. The sample was CD8+ T cells sorted from blood, taken at week 4, from a patient treated with tofacitinib. All receptors come from a human donor with alopecia areata.

This sequence joins TRBV5-4 and TRBJ2-2; D is undetermined. Trimming took 0 bases from V and 4 from J, leaving 4 bases between them. The CDR3 totals 13 residues. The germline CDR1 and CDR2 sequences are SGHNT and YYREEE (reference sequence). The CDR3 region has the DNA TGTGCCAGCAGCTTGGGGTCCACCGGGGAGCTGTTTTTT. Its protein is CASSLGSTGELFF.

The chain has TRBV7-9 and TRBJ2-7; either TRBD1 or TRBD2 may fit D (5 bases each). The germline V and J ends were trimmed by 0 bases and 3 bases, with 12 bases remaining between them. This CDR3 is built from 15 residues. CDR1 SEHNR and CDR2 FQNEAQ come from the germline V gene (reference sequence). CDR3 in DNA: TGTGCCAGCAGCTTAGCGCCCGGGGCAGGCTACGAGCAGTACTTC. As protein: CASSLAPGAGYEQYF. The variable domain in full, with the rest retrieved from reference TRBV7-9 and TRBJ2-7, is DTGVSQNPRHKITKRGQNVTFRCDPISEHNRLYWYRQTLGQGPEFLTYFQNEAQLEKSRLLSDRFSAERPKGSFSTLEIQRTEQGDSAMYLCASSLAPGAGYEQYFGPGTRLTVT.

The chain is built from TRBV9 and TRBJ2-3, with 7 positions matching TRBD2. V lost 4 bases and J lost 0; bases outside the gene matches: 2. Germline CDR1 and CDR2: SGDLS and YYNGEE. The CDR3 runs 14 residues. DNA for the CDR3: TGTGCCAGCAGCCCCGGGGGGAGCACAGATACGCAGTATTTT. This gives the protein CASSPGGSTDTQYF.

The sample holds one count of this clone. The V gene is TRBV29-1, the J gene TRBJ2-3; 7 nucleotides match TRBD1. The germline V gene has CDR1 SQVTM and CDR2 ANQGSEA. The CDR3 runs 15 residues. Trimming removed 7 bases from V and 0 bases from J; junction bases left unmatched: 10. CDR3 coding DNA: TGCAGCGGTGGAGACAGGGTCTTTAGCACAGATACGCAGTATTTT. Protein product: CSGGDRVFSTDTQYF.

The chain has TRBV5-1 and TRBJ2-1, with 8 bases that match TRBD2. This CDR3 contains 15 residues. Germline loops: CDR1 SGHRS, CDR2 YFSETQ. V lost 6 bases to trimming and J lost 8 bases; unmatched junction nucleotides: 13. In DNA form, the CDR3 reads TGCGCCAGCATCTTACTAAGCGGGAGCGCGGATGAGCAGTTCTTC. It translates to CASILLSGSADEQFF.

This clone came up once. The V call is TRBV4-2, the J call TRBJ2-7, with 9 bases matching TRBD1. Germline lookup yields CDR1 LGHNA and CDR2 YNFKEQ. Unmatched junction bases numbered 5, after V lost 3 bases and J lost 2 bases. This CDR3 spans 15 amino acids. DNA of the CDR3: TGTGCCAGCAGCCAGGAGGACAGGGGAGCCTACGAGCAGTACTTC. Protein product: CASSQEDRGAYEQYF.

This clone was counted a few times. The V and J genes are TRBV28 and TRBJ1-2; the D gene is possibly TRBD1 (6 bases). From germline, CDR1 is MDHEN and CDR2 SYDVKM. V was pared by 4 bases and J by 8 bases, with 17 bases between. This CDR3 has 14 amino acids. CDR3 coding DNA: TGTGCCAGCAGTTCGTCCCGGGACATCGACGGCTACACCTTC. This translates into CASSSSRDIDGYTF.

The V gene is TRBV29-1, the J gene TRBJ1-1; no clear D gene. This CDR3 is built from 13 residues. From germline, CDR1 is SQVTM and CDR2 ANQGSEA. The V and J ends lost 6 bases and 6 bases respectively, with 17 bases between them. The CDR3 protein is CSVAGDQGPEAFF. The CDR3 nucleotides read TGCAGCGTGGCCGGGGATCAAGGGCCTGAAGCTTTCTTT.

This clone was detected once. The rearrangement joins TRBV5-6 to TRBJ2-1; D unresolved. CDR1 is SGHDT and CDR2 is YYEEEE in the germline V gene. Trimming pared 4 bases from V and 9 bases from J, leaving 11 bases between. The CDR3 runs 12 residues. The CDR3 region is CASSPSKAEQFF. The DNA for the CDR3 is TGTGCCAGCAGCCCATCTAAGGCTGAGCAGTTCTTC.

The chain links TRBV27 to TRBJ2-3, with 13 bases aligning to TRBD2. Germline values: CDR1 MNHEY, CDR2 SMNVEV (reference sequence). CDR3 size: 16 residues. V trimming: 6 bases; J trimming: 5 bases; junction bases outside the gene matches: 8. The chain's CDR3 is CASSPTSGGPGDTQYF. CDR3 coding DNA: TGTGCCAGCAGCCCGACTAGCGGGGGGCCTGGAGATACGCAGTATTTT.

This clone was found once. V usage is TRBV2 and J usage is TRBJ2-2, with no clear D. Trimming removed 8 bases at V and 2 bases at J, with 12 bases between. The CDR3 totals 14 residues. Germline V CDR1 and CDR2: SNHLY, FYNNEI. The CDR3 here is CASSWLTNTGELFF. CDR3 sequence (DNA): TGTGCCAGCTCCTGGCTGACAAACACCGGGGAGCTGTTTTTT.

This clone was picked up a small number of times. The rearrangement links TRBV30 to TRBJ2-7; a weak D match, TRBD1 (5 bases). The CDR3 has 15 residues. Between the trimmed V and J ends, which lost 2 bases and 1 base, there was a span of 15 bases. Germline lookup yields CDR1 GTSNPN and CDR2 SVGIG (reference sequence). CDR3 residues: CAWSTAQGFSYEQYF. CDR3 DNA sequence: TGTGCCTGGAGTACGGCCCAGGGATTTTCCTACGAGCAGTACTTC.

This clone appeared a few times. The rearrangement uses TRBV29-1 and TRBJ1-2; maybe TRBD1 (5 bases). V was trimmed by 5 bases and J by 0 bases, leaving 22 bases between them. The CDR3 covers 17 residues. CDR1 SQVTM and CDR2 ANQGSEA come from the germline V gene. The CDR3 region is CSVPTGTEGLTNYGYTF. Written as DNA, the CDR3 is TGCAGCGTTCCTACTGGGACTGAAGGTCTTACTAACTATGGCTACACCTTC.

The V gene is TRBV9, the J gene TRBJ2-3, with D perhaps TRBD2 (5 bases). Trimming left V 0 bases short and J 1 base short, with 6 bases between. The germline V gene has CDR1 SGDLS and CDR2 YYNGEE. The CDR3 has 14 residues. The CDR3 sequence: CASSVVGGTDTQYF. As DNA, the CDR3 is TGTGCCAGCAGCGTAGTCGGGGGCACAGATACGCAGTATTTT.

The chain has TRBV7-9 and TRBJ2-5; maybe TRBD1 (5 bases). This CDR3 contains 17 residues. V lost 1 base and J 1 base, leaving 16 bases between the germline ends. Germline assignment: CDR1 SEHNR and CDR2 FQNEAQ (reference sequence). For the CDR3, the DNA is TGTGCCAGCAGCTTAGTGCGCGGCAGGGTCTCCCAAGAGACCCAGTACTTC. Amino acid sequence: CASSLVRGRVSQETQYF. The variable domain in full, completed from reference TRBV7-9 and TRBJ2-5, reads DTGVSQNPRHKITKRGQNVTFRCDPISEHNRLYWYRQTLGQGPEFLTYFQNEAQLEKSRLLSDRFSAERPKGSFSTLEIQRTEQGDSAMYLCASSLVRGRVSQETQYFGPGTRLLVL.

The V gene is TRBV5-6, the J gene TRBJ2-3, with 7 bases aligning to TRBD2. The CDR3 extends over 16 amino acids. Trimming took 0 bases from V and 4 from J; bases not matched to a gene: 8. CDR1 SGHDT and CDR2 YYEEEE come from the germline V gene. The CDR3 here is CASSLGAGVSSDTQYF. The CDR3 DNA follows: TGTGCCAGCAGCTTGGGCGCGGGAGTCTCTTCAGATACGCAGTATTTT.

Comment on this clone: Different DNA sequences within this sample yield the same CDR3. The chain has TRBV5-1 and TRBJ2-7; 7 nucleotides line up with TRBD1. Losses at the gene ends were 2 bases for V and 2 bases for J; bases not matched to a gene: 1. The CDR3 is 13 amino acids. Per germline, CDR1 SGHRS and CDR2 YFSETQ. CDR3 residues: CASSLTGAYEQYF. The CDR3 DNA is TGCGCCAGCAGCTTAACAGGGGCCTACGAGCAGTACTTC.

The chain is built from TRBV9 and TRBJ2-3; D is perhaps TRBD1 or TRBD2 (7 bases each). Deletions cut 4 bases from V and 2 bases from J, with 14 bases between. The V gene's germline CDR1 is SGDLS and CDR2 YYNGEE. The CDR3 extends over 15 amino acids. In DNA form, the CDR3 reads TGTGCCAGCAGCCCAGGGGGAGGGTCCACAGATACGCAGTATTTT. Its translation is CASSPGGGSTDTQYF.

This clone has only a few counts. Mismatch with germline at one junction end may stem from a read error. J is TRBJ2-7 and V is TRBV7-9; D unresolved. The CDR3 has 10 residues. Germline CDR1 is SEHNR and CDR2 is FQNEAQ (reference sequence). The CDR3 sequence: CASSSDEQYF. The CDR3 DNA reads as TGTGCCAGCAGCTCCGACGAGCAGTACTTC.

This chain joins TRBV7-6 and TRBJ2-3; D is perhaps TRBD1 (5 bases). The CDR3 covers 14 residues. Germline V CDR1 and CDR2: SGHVS, FNYEAQ. Trimming took off 3 bases at V and 4 bases at J, with 11 bases between the two ends. CDR3 protein: CASSLFTGPDTQYF. The CDR3 DNA is TGTGCCAGCAGCTTGTTTACAGGCCCAGATACGCAGTATTTT.

J is TRBJ2-2 and V is TRBV27, with 14 bases matching TRBD2. V gave up 4 bases and J gave up 4 bases; unmatched junction bases: 8. CDR1 MNHEY and CDR2 SMNVEV come from the germline V gene (reference sequence). This CDR3 is 18 amino acids long. The CDR3 loop reads CASSSRLAGGRGTGELFF. The DNA of the CDR3 is TGTGCCAGCAGTTCCAGACTAGCGGGGGGGCGGGGCACCGGGGAGCTGTTTTTT.

The chain uses TRBV5-6 and TRBJ1-1, with D unresolved. Germline V gene data show CDR1 as SGHDT and CDR2 as YYEEEE. The CDR3 runs to 15 residues. Between the trimmed V and J ends, which lost 0 bases and 0 bases, there was a span of 9 bases. The CDR3 bases are TGTGCCAGCAGCTTGGATATACGGATGAACACTGAAGCTTTCTTT. Protein sequence: CASSLDIRMNTEAFF.

This clone was seen just once. The genes are TRBV27 and TRBJ1-2, with 10 bases aligning to TRBD1. The CDR3 consists of 14 residues. The trim removed 4 bases at V and 8 bases at J, leaving 7 bases unmatched. Germline V gene lookup returns CDR1 MNHEY and CDR2 SMNVEV (reference sequence). The CDR3 reads CASSSDRGRRGYTF. The CDR3, as DNA: TGTGCCAGCAGTTCAGACAGGGGGCGCCGGGGCTACACCTTC.

The genes are TRBV4-1 and TRBJ2-7, with 7 bases lining up with TRBD1. Germline lookup yields CDR1 MGHRA and CDR2 YSYEKL. The CDR3 covers 15 residues. V gave up 4 bases and J gave up 3 bases; unmatched junction bases: 9. DNA of the CDR3: TGCGCCAGCAGCCCTCGGACAGGTTCGGGCTACGAGCAGTACTTC. Residues: CASSPRTGSGYEQYF.

The chain links TRBV5-1 to TRBJ2-7; TRBD2 matches at 9 bases. Germline-derived CDR1 and CDR2 are SGHRS and YFSETQ. Unmatched junction bases numbered 11, after V lost 6 bases and J lost 7 bases. This CDR3 spans 14 amino acids. The CDR3: CASTAGGPVSEQYF. In DNA form, the CDR3 reads TGCGCCAGCACGGCGGGAGGGCCTGTTAGTGAGCAGTACTTC. Together with reference TRBV5-1 and TRBJ2-7, the CDR3 gives the full variable domain: KAGVTQTPRYLIKTRGQQVTLSCSPISGHRSVSWYQQTPGQGLQFLFEYFSETQRNKGNFPGRFSGRQFSNSRSEMNVSTLELGDSALYLCASTAGGPVSEQYFGPGTRLTVT.

The J gene is TRBJ2-7, the V gene TRBV29-1; weak D call: TRBD2 (7 bases). CDR3 size: 14 residues. V lost 5 bases and J 7 bases, leaving 21 bases between the germline ends. Looked up from germline, CDR1 is SQVTM and CDR2 is ANQGSEA. The CDR3 nucleotides are TGCAGCGTTTCCCTCTGGGGGGGCCCCCAAGAGCAGTACTTC. It is translated as CSVSLWGGPQEQYF.

The chain couples TRBV7-7 to TRBJ2-1, with TRBD2 matching over 14 bases. The CDR3 length is 16 residues. Per the germline V gene, CDR1 is SSHAT and CDR2 is FNYEAQ (reference sequence). The trim removed 4 bases at V and 10 bases at J, leaving 9 bases unmatched. CDR3 residues: CASSSSPGLAGVEQFF. The CDR3 DNA sequence: TGTGCCAGCAGCTCGAGTCCGGGACTAGCGGGAGTGGAGCAGTTCTTC.

This clone has just a few counts. The rearrangement joins TRBV28 to TRBJ2-1; 9 bases map to TRBD2. Losses at the gene ends were 7 bases for V and 5 bases for J; bases not matched to a gene: 6. The CDR3 consists of 14 residues. Germline assignment: CDR1 MDHEN and CDR2 SYDVKM. CDR3: CASNRLAADNEQFF. For the CDR3, the DNA is TGTGCCAGCAACCGACTAGCGGCCGACAATGAGCAGTTCTTC.

This clone was detected only once. V and J are TRBV20-1 and TRBJ2-1; the D gene is possibly TRBD2 (6 bases). V lost 3 bases and J lost 6, with 6 bases in between. Germline values: CDR1 DFQATT, CDR2 SNEGSKA (reference sequence). The CDR3 covers 11 residues. The chain's CDR3 is CSARGGNEQFF. The CDR3 nucleotides are TGCAGTGCTAGGGGAGGCAATGAGCAGTTCTTC.

The genes are TRBV5-6 and TRBJ2-1; TRBD2 matches at 11 bases. CDR3 length equals 16 residues. J lost 2 bases, V lost 4 bases, and 5 bases had no gene match. Germline V lookup: CDR1 SGHDT, CDR2 YYEEEE. DNA of the CDR3: TGTGCCAGCAGCATTTTGACTAGCGGGACCTACAATGAGCAGTTCTTC. Protein: CASSILTSGTYNEQFF. The full variable domain, its missing parts supplied by reference TRBV5-6 and TRBJ2-1, is DAGVTQSPTHLIKTRGQQVTLRCSPKSGHDTVSWYQQALGQGPQFIFQYYEEEERQRGNFPDRFSGHQFPNYSSELNVNALLLGDSALYLCASSILTSGTYNEQFFGPGTRLTVL.

The chain couples TRBV25-1 to TRBJ2-3, with 7 bases lining up with TRBD1. The CDR3 length is 14 residues. From germline, CDR1 is MGHDK and CDR2 SYGVNS. V was clipped by 7 bases and J by 0 bases; unmatched bases: 4. DNA of the CDR3: TGTGCCAGCACCAGGGACAGTAGCACAGATACGCAGTATTTT. Translation: CASTRDSSTDTQYF.